These 18 T cell receptor beta chains share one sample of origin, sequenced in a study of T-cell memory formation after mild COVID-19. TCRdb itself ran the 5' RACE reads through MiXCR, one entry per CDR3 protein. Among 350,000 to 500,000 distinct CDR3 sequences, approximately 20% were seen once, and the ten largest hold 8.4%. Material: PBMCs or a T cell subset sorted from them (not recorded which). The receptors stem from an adult woman who had mild COVID-19 (a few samples of this study predate the infection). Cell type and time point are not known.

Many counts were recorded for this clonotype. The chain is built from TRBV5-1 and TRBJ1-1; possibly TRBD1 for D (5 bases). The V gene lost 0 bases and the J gene lost 4 bases, with 10 bases spanning the gap. The germline CDR1 and CDR2 sequences are SGHRS and YFSETQ. This CDR3 spans 14 amino acids. The CDR3 DNA reads as TGCGCCAGCAGCTTGGAGCCCGGGGGCACTGAAGCTTTCTTT. Protein: CASSLEPGGTEAFF.

The J gene is TRBJ2-7, the V gene TRBV14; D may be TRBD1 (6 bases). The germline gives CDR1 SGHDN, CDR2 FVKESK. This CDR3 is 14 amino acids long. The V end was cut by 0 bases, the J end by 3 bases, with 9 bases between. CDR3 region: CASSQETGYYEQYF. CDR3 coding DNA: TGTGCCAGCAGCCAAGAAACAGGGTACTACGAGCAGTACTTC.

This clonotype was found a few times. The CDR3 reads CAWSGQGEYNSPLHF. Here the CDR3 DNA reads TGTGCCTGGAGTGGGCAGGGGGAGTATAATTCACCCCTCCACTTT. The chain uses TRBV30 and TRBJ1-6; 7 nucleotides line up with TRBD1. The V gene end was trimmed by 1 base and the J gene end by 4 bases; junction bases not matched to a gene: 4. CDR1 is GTSNPN, CDR2 SVGIG, per germline (reference sequence). This CDR3 spans 15 amino acids.

This clonotype was found many times. The V call is TRBV11-2, the J call TRBJ2-3; D tentatively reads TRBD1 or TRBD2 (7 bases each). V shed 1 base and J shed 2 bases, with 19 bases lying between them. CDR1 SGHAT and CDR2 FQNNGV come from the germline V gene. The CDR3 extends over 18 amino acids. The CDR3 sequence is CASSLVPPGEGATDTQYF. For the CDR3, the DNA is TGTGCCAGCAGCTTAGTCCCACCGGGGGAGGGGGCCACAGATACGCAGTATTTT.

This clonotype has a handful of counts. The chain has TRBV12-3 or TRBV12-4 and TRBJ2-3; TRBD2 matches 13 bases. Trimming cost V 6 bases and J 2 bases; bases outside gene matches: 17. The CDR3 is 20 amino acids. CDR3 sequence (DNA): TGTGCCAGCAGCCAATCGTCACTAGCGGGAGGGGAAAAGTACACAGATACGCAGTATTTT. It encodes CASSQSSLAGGEKYTDTQYF.

V and J are TRBV6-5 and TRBJ1-6, with TRBD1 as a possible D gene (5 bases). The CDR3 length is 11 residues. Germline-derived CDR1 and CDR2 are MNHEY and SVGAGI. Trimming left V 2 bases short and J 14 bases short, with 7 bases between. The CDR3 loop is CASSYGGALHF. CDR3 in DNA: TGTGCCAGCAGTTACGGAGGGGCCCTCCACTTT.

On this clonotype itself: Because the CDR3 is missing its conserved closing phenylalanine or tryptophan, this is likely a read error. The rearrangement links TRBV7-9 to TRBJ1-1; D not resolved. The germline gives CDR1 SEHNR, CDR2 FQNEAQ (reference sequence). Trimming cost V 2 bases and J 8 bases, with 6 bases left between them. The CDR3 runs to 11 residues. CDR3 DNA sequence: TGTGCCAGCAGCTTAAGCATGGAAGCTTTCGTT. It specifies CASSLSMEAFV.

This clonotype appeared a few times. This chain links TRBV24-1 with TRBJ2-5; no definite D call. The CDR3 covers 16 residues. Between the trimmed V and J ends, which lost 3 bases and 0 bases, there was a span of 13 bases. From germline, CDR1 is KGHDR and CDR2 SFDVKD. The CDR3 DNA reads TGTGCCACCAGTGATCTATCGGTCAAATACCAAGAGACCCAGTACTTC. This encodes CATSDLSVKYQETQYF.

This clonotype was found a few times. This rearrangement joins TRBV7-9 to TRBJ2-5, with TRBD2 as a possible D gene (5 bases). Between the trimmed V and J ends, which lost 5 bases and 13 bases, there was a span of 26 bases. The CDR3 has 15 residues. Germline V CDR1 and CDR2: SEHNR, FQNEAQ (reference sequence). The CDR3 region has the DNA TGTGCCAGCAGCCCGCAACATGTCGGGGTCCGGCCACCGTACTTC. Translated: CASSPQHVGVRPPYF.

The J gene is TRBJ2-2, the V gene TRBV7-9; 7 bases are a match to TRBD1. The germline V gene encodes CDR1 SEHNR and CDR2 FQNEAQ (reference sequence). The CDR3 is 20 amino acids. V was pared by 5 bases and J by 3 bases, with 21 bases of the junction left unmatched. The CDR3: CASSPYRGHVDLSDTGELFF. CDR3 in DNA: TGTGCCAGCAGCCCCTACAGGGGCCACGTGGACTTATCCGACACCGGGGAGCTGTTTTTT. Filled out from reference TRBV7-9 and TRBJ2-2, the complete variable domain reads DTGVSQNPRHKITKRGQNVTFRCDPISEHNRLYWYRQTLGQGPEFLTYFQNEAQLEKSRLLSDRFSAERPKGSFSTLEIQRTEQGDSAMYLCASSPYRGHVDLSDTGELFFGEGSRLTVL.

The V gene is TRBV6-5, the J gene TRBJ2-7, with TRBD1 as a possible D gene (6 bases). Germline CDR1 MNHEY, CDR2 SVGAGI. This CDR3 contains 15 residues. Trimming removed 0 bases from V and 2 bases from J, with 11 bases in between. CDR3 sequence: CASSYSRDTAYEQYF. CDR3 sequence (DNA): TGTGCCAGCAGTTACTCGAGGGACACAGCCTACGAGCAGTACTTC.

This clonotype was picked up many times. The rearrangement links TRBV9 to TRBJ2-1; TRBD2 matches 9 bases. Trimming removed 2 bases from V and 0 bases from J; junction bases left unmatched: 0. The CDR3 is 15 amino acids. Looked up from germline, CDR1 is SGDLS and CDR2 is YYNGEE. CDR3: CASSVSGSSYNEQFF. In nucleotides, the CDR3 is TGTGCCAGCAGCGTTAGCGGGAGCTCCTACAATGAGCAGTTCTTC.

This clonotype was seen more than once but under ten times. The rearrangement links TRBV15 to TRBJ2-2; 9 nucleotides align to TRBD2. The CDR3 spans 15 residues. With V trimmed by 3 bases and J by 4 bases, 3 bases remained unmatched. CDR1 and CDR2 from the germline V gene are LNHNV and YYDKDF (reference sequence). The DNA for the CDR3 is TGTGCCACCAGCAGGACTAGCGGTACCACCGGGGAGCTGTTTTTT. It specifies CATSRTSGTTGELFF.

This chain uses TRBV7-8 with TRBJ1-2; TRBD1 is a possible D gene (5 bases). The CDR3 has 13 residues. V shed 1 base and J shed 8 bases, with 11 bases lying between them. CDR1 and CDR2 from the germline V gene are SGHVS and FQNEAQ. The CDR3 spells CASSLGGNQGYTF. CDR3 coding DNA: TGTGCCAGCAGCTTAGGGGGCAATCAGGGCTACACCTTC.

In its sample, this clonotype was seen a few times. J is TRBJ1-4 and V is TRBV5-1; 10 bases align to TRBD1. Germline CDR1 and CDR2: SGHRS and YFSETQ. The CDR3 runs to 15 residues. After removal of 3 bases from V and 3 bases from J, the junction contained 2 bases not matched to a gene. CDR3 loop: CASSWGTGANEKLFF. DNA of the CDR3: TGCGCCAGCAGCTGGGGGACAGGGGCTAATGAAAAACTGTTTTTT.

This clonotype has only a few counts. The chain uses TRBV5-1 and TRBJ2-1; the D gene could be TRBD1 or TRBD2 (5 bases each). V dropped 2 bases and J dropped 5 bases, with 14 bases sitting between them. Germline V gene data show CDR1 as SGHRS and CDR2 as YFSETQ. The CDR3 contains 15 residues. The CDR3 reads CASSLAGTPNNEQFF. CDR3 bases: TGCGCCAGCAGCTTAGCCGGGACCCCTAACAATGAGCAGTTCTTC.

This clonotype was detected only a few times. V is TRBV4-1 and J is TRBJ1-1; D ambiguous. The CDR3 loop spans 11 amino acids. V was shortened by 4 bases and J by 10 bases, with 10 bases between the two germline ends. Germline CDR1 reads MGHRA; CDR2 reads YSYEKL. CDR3 residues: CASSRDWGAFF. CDR3 nucleotide sequence: TGCGCCAGCAGCCGGGATTGGGGAGCTTTCTTT.

This chain links TRBV27 with TRBJ2-1; 7 bases are a match to TRBD2. Germline lookup yields CDR1 MNHEY and CDR2 SMNVEV (reference sequence). The CDR3 has 18 amino acids. Trimming cost V 6 bases and J 0 bases; bases outside gene matches: 14. For the CDR3, the DNA is TGTGCCAGCAGACAAACACCACTAGCGCCAAACTCCTACAATGAGCAGTTCTTC. It specifies CASRQTPLAPNSYNEQFF.